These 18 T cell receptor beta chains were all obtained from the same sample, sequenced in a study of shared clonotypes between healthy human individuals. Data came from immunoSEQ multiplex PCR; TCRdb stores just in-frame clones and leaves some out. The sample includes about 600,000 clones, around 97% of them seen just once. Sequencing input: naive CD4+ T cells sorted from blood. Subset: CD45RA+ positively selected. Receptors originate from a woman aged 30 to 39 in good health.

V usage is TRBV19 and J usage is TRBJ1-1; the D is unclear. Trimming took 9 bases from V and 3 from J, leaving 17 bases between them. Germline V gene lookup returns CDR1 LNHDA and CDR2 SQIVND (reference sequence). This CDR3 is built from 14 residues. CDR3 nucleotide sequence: TGTGCCAGCCCTTCGATTCTTTGTTACACTGAAGCTTTCTTT. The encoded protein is CASPSILCYTEAFF.

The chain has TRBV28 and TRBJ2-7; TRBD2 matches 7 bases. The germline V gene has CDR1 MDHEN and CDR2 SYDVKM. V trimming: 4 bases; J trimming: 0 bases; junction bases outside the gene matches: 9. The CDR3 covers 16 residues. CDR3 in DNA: TGTGCCAGCAGTTCGGCCGGGGCTAGCGGCTCCTACGAGCAGTACTTC. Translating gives CASSSAGASGSYEQYF.

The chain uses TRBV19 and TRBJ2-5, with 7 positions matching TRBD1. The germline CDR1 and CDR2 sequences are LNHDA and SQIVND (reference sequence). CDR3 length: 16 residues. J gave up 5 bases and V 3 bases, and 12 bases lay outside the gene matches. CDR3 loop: CASSMFGTVRMETQYF. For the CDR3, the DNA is TGTGCCAGTAGTATGTTCGGGACAGTTCGTATGGAGACCCAGTACTTC. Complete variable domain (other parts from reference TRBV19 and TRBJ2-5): DGGITQSPKYLFRKEGQNVTLSCEQNLNHDAMYWYRQDPGQGLRLIYYSQIVNDFQKGDIAEGYSVSREKKESFPLTVTSAQKNPTAFYLCASSMFGTVRMETQYFGPGTRLLVL.

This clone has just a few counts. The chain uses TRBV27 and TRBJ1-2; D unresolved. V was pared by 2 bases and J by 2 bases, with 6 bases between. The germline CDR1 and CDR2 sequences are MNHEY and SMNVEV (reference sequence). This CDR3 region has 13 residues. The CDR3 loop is CASSLAANYGYTF. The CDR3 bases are TGTGCCAGCAGTTTAGCAGCCAACTATGGCTACACCTTC.

The CDR3 DNA reads as TGTGCCAGCAGTTTAACGGACCCTTATTTTGGGACGCAGTATTTT. It codes for CASSLTDPYFGTQYF. The V gene is TRBV28, the J gene TRBJ2-3; D is uncertain. Trimming took 2 bases from V and 9 from J, leaving 18 bases between them. The CDR3 contains 15 residues. CDR1 and CDR2 from the germline V gene are MDHEN and SYDVKM.

The CDR3 loop reads CASSPSVGGAYEQYF. Written as DNA, the CDR3 is TGTGCCAGCAGCCCATCAGTTGGGGGGGCCTACGAGCAGTACTTC. V usage is TRBV4-2 and J usage is TRBJ2-7, with 7 bases identical to TRBD2. The CDR3 has 15 amino acids. The germline V gene has CDR1 LGHNA and CDR2 YNFKEQ. The V and J ends lost 4 bases and 2 bases, in that order; junction bases with no gene match: 8.

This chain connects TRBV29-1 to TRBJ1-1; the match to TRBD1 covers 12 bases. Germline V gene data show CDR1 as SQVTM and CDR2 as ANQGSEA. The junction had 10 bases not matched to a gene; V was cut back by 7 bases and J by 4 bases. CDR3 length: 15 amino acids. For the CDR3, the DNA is TGCAGCGCCGGGACAGGGGGCGCTGGGGGCACTGAAGCTTTCTTT. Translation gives CSAGTGGAGGTEAFF.

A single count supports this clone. The CDR3 region is CASNAGDGSEQFF. The CDR3 nucleotides read TGTGCCAGCAACGCGGGAGATGGTAGTGAGCAGTTCTTC. The rearrangement uses TRBV6-1 and TRBJ2-1, with TRBD2 matching 7 bases. The J segment lost 9 bases and the V segment lost 7 bases, leaving 9 bases of the junction unmatched. The CDR3 consists of 13 residues. The germline V gene encodes CDR1 MNHNS and CDR2 SASEGT.

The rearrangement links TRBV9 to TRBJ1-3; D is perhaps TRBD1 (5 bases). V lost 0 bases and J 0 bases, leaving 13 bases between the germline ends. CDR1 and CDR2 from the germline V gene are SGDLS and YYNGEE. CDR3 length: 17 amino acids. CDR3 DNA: TGTGCCAGCAGCGTAGGGCAGGGTTGGCTCTCTGGAAACACCATATATTTT. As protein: CASSVGQGWLSGNTIYF.

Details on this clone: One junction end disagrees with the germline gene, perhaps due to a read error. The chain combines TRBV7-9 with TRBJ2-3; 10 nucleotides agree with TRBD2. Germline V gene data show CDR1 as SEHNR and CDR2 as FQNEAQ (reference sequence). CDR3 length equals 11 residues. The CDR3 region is CASSLAGDRYF. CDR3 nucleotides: TGTGCCAGCAGCCTAGCGGGAGACAGGTATTTT.

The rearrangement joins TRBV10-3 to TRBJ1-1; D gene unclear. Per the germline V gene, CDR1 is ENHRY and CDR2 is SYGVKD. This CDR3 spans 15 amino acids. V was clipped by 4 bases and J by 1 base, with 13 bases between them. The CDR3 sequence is CAISVRRRGNTEAFF. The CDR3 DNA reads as TGTGCCATCAGTGTACGGAGACGGGGGAACACTGAAGCTTTCTTT.

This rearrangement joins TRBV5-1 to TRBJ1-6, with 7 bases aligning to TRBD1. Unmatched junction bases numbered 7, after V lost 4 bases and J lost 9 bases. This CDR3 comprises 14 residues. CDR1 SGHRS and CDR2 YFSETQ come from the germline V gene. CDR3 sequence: CASSQGQSGSPLHF. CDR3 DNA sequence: TGCGCCAGCAGCCAGGGACAGTCCGGTTCACCCCTCCACTTT. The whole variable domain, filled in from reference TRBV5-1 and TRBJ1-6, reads KAGVTQTPRYLIKTRGQQVTLSCSPISGHRSVSWYQQTPGQGLQFLFEYFSETQRNKGNFPGRFSGRQFSNSRSEMNVSTLELGDSALYLCASSQGQSGSPLHFGNGTRLTVT.

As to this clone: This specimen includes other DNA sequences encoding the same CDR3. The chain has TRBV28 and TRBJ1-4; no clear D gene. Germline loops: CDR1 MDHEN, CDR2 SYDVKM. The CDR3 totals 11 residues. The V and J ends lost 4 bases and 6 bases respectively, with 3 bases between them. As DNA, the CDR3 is TGTGCCAGCAGTTCGGATGAAAAACTGTTTTTT. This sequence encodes CASSSDEKLFF.

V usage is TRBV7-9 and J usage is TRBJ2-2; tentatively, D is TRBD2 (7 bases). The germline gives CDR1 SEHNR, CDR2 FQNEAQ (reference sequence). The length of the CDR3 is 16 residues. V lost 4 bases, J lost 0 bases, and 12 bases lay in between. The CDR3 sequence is CASSYSGTPNTGELFF. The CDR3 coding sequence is TGTGCCAGCAGCTACAGCGGGACACCGAACACCGGGGAGCTGTTTTTT.

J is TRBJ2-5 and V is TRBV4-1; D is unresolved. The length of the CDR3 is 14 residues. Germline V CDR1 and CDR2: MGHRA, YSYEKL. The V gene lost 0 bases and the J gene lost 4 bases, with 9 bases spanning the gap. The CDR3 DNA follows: TGCGCCAGCAGCCAAGAGGAATTCAGAGAGACCCAGTACTTC. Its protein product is CASSQEEFRETQYF.

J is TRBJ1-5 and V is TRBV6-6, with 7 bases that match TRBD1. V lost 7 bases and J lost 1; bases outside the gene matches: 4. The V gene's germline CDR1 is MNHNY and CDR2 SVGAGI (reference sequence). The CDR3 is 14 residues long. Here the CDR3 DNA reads TGTGCCAGCACCCAACAGGGGAGCAATCAGCCCCAGCATTTT. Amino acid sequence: CASTQQGSNQPQHF.

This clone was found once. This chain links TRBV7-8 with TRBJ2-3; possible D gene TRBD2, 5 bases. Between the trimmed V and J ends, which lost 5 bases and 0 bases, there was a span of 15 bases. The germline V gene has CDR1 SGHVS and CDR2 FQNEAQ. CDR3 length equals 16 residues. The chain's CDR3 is CASSPLERTSTDTQYF. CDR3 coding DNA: TGTGCCAGCAGCCCCCTCGAGCGGACTAGCACAGATACGCAGTATTTT.

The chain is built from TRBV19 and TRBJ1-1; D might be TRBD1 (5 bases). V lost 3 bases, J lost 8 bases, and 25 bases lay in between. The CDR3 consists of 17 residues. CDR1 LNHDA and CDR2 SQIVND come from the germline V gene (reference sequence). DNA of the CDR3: TGTGCCAGTAGTATCTACAACCCTGAGCGGACACGAGCCGAAGCTTTCTTT. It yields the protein CASSIYNPERTRAEAFF.